This TCR beta chain was retrieved from a study of control samples from healthy donors and cancer patients. Repertoires were generated with immunoSEQ multiplex PCR, while TCRdb's copy carries only in-frame clones and drops some. The data hold 120,000 to 150,000 clones, with about 91% observed a single time. The sample consisted of blood. This TCR was sampled from a man younger than 40 in good health.

CDR3 residues: CASSLTGVEKLFF. The CDR3 region has the DNA TGTGCCAGCAGCTTAACAGGGGTCGAAAAACTGTTTTTT. The J gene is TRBJ1-4, the V gene TRBV7-6, with 7 bases matching TRBD1. The V gene end was trimmed by 2 bases and the J gene end by 8 bases; junction bases not matched to a gene: 2. This CDR3 is 13 amino acids long. Germline CDR1 is SGHVS and CDR2 is FNYEAQ.